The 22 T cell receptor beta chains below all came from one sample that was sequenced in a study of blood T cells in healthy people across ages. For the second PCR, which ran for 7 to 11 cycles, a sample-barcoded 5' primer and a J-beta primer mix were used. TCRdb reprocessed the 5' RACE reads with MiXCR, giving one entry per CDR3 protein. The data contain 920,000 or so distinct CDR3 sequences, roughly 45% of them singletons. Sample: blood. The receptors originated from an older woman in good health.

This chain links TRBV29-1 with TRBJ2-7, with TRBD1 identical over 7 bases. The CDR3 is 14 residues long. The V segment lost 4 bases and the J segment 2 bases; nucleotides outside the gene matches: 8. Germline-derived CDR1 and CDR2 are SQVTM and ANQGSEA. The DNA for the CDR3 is TGCAGCGTTGTGGGTCTAGGGGGCGCCTACGAGCAGTACTTC. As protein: CSVVGLGGAYEQYF.

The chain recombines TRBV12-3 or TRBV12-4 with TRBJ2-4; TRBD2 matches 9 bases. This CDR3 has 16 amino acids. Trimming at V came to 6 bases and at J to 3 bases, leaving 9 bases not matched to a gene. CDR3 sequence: CASSARTRGGKNIQYF. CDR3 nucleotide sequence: TGTGCCAGCAGCGCAAGGACGCGGGGGGGCAAAAACATTCAGTACTTC.

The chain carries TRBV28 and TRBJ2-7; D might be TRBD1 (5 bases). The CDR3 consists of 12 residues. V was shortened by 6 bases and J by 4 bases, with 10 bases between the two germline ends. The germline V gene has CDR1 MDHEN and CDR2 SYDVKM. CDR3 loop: CASRKQEYEQYF. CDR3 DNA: TGTGCCAGCAGGAAACAGGAATACGAGCAGTACTTC. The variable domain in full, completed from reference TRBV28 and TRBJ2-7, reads DVKVTQSSRYLVKRTGEKVFLECVQDMDHENMFWYRQDPGLGLRLIYFSYDVKMKEKGDIPEGYSVSREKKERFSLILESASTNQTSMYLCASRKQEYEQYFGPGTRLTVT.

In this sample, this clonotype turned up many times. This chain's CDR3 is CSARKPPRVDTQYF. The CDR3 nucleotides are TGCAGTGCTAGGAAACCGCCGCGCGTAGATACGCAGTATTTT. J is TRBJ2-3 and V is TRBV20-1; D is unclear. The CDR3 has 14 residues. V lost 3 bases, J lost 5 bases, and 15 bases lay in between. Germline V CDR1 and CDR2: DFQATT, SNEGSKA (reference sequence).

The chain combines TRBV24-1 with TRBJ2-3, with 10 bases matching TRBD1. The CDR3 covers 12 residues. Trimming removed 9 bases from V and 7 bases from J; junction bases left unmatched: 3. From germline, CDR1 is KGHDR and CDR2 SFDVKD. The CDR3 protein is CATGTGVNTQYF. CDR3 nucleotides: TGTGCCACCGGGACAGGGGTAAATACGCAGTATTTT.

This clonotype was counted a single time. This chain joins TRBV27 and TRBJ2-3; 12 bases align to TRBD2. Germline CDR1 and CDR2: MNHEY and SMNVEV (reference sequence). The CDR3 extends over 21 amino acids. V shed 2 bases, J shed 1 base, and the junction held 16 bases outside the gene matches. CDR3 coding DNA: TGTGCCAGCAGTTTACAGGGACTAGCGGGTTATCTGCGGGTCGGCACAGATACGCAGTATTTT. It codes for CASSLQGLAGYLRVGTDTQYF.

In nucleotides, the CDR3 is TGTGCCAGCAGCCAAGAAAGGGACAGGGTGGACAATGAGCAGTTCTTC. It encodes CASSQERDRVDNEQFF. The chain has TRBV14 and TRBJ2-1; 9 bases align to TRBD1. In germline, CDR1 is SGHDN, CDR2 FVKESK. The trim removed 0 bases at V and 5 bases at J, leaving 5 bases unmatched. The CDR3 covers 16 residues.

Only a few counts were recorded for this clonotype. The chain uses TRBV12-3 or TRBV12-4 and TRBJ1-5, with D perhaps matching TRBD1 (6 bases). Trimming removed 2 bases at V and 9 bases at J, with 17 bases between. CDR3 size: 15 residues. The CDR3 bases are TGTGCCAGCAGTTTAAAAGGGACATTAGAAAGGCCCCAGCATTTT. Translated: CASSLKGTLERPQHF.

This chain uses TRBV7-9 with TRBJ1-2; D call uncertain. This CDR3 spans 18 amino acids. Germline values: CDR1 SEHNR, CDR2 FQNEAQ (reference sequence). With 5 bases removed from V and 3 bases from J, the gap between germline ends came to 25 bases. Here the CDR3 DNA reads TGTGCCAGCAGCCAAAGCTCCTTTGGAGGCGACCTCTACTATGGCTACACCTTC. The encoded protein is CASSQSSFGGDLYYGYTF.

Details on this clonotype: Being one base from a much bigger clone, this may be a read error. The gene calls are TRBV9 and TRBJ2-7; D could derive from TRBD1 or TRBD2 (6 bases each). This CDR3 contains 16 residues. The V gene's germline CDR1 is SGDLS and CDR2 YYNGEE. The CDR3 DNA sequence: TGTGCCGGCAGCGTAGGGGGGCGCGCCGGATCCTACGAGCAGTACTTC. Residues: CAGSVGGRAGSYEQYF.

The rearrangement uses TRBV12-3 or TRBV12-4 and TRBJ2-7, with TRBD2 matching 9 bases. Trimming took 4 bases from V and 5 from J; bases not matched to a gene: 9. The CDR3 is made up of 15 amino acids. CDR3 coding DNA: TGTGCCAGCAGTTCCAGCGGGAGGTGGAATGACGAGCAGTACTTC. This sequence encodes CASSSSGRWNDEQYF.

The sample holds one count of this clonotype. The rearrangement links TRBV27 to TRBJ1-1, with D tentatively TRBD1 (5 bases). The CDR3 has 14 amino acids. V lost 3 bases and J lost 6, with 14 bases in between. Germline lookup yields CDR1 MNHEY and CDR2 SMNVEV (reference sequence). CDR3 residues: CASSFQGMFPEAFF. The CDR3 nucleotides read TGTGCCAGCAGTTTTCAGGGTATGTTCCCTGAAGCTTTCTTT.

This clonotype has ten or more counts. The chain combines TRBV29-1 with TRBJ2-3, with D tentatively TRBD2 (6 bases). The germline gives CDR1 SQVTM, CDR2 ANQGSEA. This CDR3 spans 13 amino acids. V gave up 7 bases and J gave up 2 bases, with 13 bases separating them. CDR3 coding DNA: TGCAGCGGGACCGGGAGATACACAGATACGCAGTATTTT. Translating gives CSGTGRYTDTQYF.

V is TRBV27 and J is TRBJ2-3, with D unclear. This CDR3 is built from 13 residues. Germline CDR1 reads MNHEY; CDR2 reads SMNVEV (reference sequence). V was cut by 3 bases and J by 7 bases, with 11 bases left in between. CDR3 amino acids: CASSLEFGHTQYF. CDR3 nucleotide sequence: TGTGCCAGCAGTTTGGAATTCGGGCATACGCAGTATTTT.

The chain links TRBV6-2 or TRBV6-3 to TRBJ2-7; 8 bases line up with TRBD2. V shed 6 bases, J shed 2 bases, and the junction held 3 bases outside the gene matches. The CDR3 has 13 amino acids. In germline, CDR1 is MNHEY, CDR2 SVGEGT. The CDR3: CASRTSATYEQYF. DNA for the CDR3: TGTGCCAGCAGGACTAGCGCTACCTACGAGCAGTACTTC.

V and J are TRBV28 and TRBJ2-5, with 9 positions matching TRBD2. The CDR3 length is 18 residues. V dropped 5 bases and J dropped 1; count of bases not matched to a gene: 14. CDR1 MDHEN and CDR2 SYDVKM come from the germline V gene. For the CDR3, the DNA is TGTGCCAGCAGTCTACCTTTGGGGCTAGCGGGACCCCAAGAGACCCAGTACTTC. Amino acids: CASSLPLGLAGPQETQYF.

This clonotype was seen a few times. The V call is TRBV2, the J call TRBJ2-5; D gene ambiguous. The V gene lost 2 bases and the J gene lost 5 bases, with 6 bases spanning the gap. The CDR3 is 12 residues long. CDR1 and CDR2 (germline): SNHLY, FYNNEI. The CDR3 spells CASSETYETQYF. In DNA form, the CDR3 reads TGTGCCAGCAGTGAAACCTATGAGACCCAGTACTTC.

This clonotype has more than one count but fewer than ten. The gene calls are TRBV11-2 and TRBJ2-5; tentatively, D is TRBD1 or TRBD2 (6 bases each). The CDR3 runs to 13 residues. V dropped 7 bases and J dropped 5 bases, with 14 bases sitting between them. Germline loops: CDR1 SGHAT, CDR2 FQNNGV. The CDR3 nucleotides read TGTGCCAGCATGTTGGGGGCGGGGGAGACCCAGTACTTC. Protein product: CASMLGAGETQYF.

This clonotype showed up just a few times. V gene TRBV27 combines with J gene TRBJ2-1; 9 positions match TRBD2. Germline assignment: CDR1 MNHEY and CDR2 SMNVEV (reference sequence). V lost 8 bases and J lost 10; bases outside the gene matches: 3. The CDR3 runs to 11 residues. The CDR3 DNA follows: TGTGCCAGCGGACTAGCGCGGGAGCAGTTCTTC. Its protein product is CASGLAREQFF.

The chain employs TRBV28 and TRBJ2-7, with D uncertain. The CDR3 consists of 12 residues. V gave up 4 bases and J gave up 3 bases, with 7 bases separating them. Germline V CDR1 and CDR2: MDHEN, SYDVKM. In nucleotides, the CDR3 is TGTGCCAGCAGTTCCCCCCTCTACGAGCAGTACTTC. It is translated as CASSSPLYEQYF.

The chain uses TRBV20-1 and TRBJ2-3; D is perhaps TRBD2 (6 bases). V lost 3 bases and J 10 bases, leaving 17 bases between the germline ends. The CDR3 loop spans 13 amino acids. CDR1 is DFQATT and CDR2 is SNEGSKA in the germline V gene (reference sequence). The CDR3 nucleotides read TGCAGTGCTAGGGGGACTTCCCTTGAGGCGCAGTATTTT. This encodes CSARGTSLEAQYF.

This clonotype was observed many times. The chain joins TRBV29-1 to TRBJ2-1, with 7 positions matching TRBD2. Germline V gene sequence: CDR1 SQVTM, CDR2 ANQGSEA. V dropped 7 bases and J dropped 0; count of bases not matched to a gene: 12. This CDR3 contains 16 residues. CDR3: CSAKERDRSSYNEQFF. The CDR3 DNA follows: TGCAGCGCAAAAGAGCGGGATAGGAGCTCCTACAATGAGCAGTTCTTC.